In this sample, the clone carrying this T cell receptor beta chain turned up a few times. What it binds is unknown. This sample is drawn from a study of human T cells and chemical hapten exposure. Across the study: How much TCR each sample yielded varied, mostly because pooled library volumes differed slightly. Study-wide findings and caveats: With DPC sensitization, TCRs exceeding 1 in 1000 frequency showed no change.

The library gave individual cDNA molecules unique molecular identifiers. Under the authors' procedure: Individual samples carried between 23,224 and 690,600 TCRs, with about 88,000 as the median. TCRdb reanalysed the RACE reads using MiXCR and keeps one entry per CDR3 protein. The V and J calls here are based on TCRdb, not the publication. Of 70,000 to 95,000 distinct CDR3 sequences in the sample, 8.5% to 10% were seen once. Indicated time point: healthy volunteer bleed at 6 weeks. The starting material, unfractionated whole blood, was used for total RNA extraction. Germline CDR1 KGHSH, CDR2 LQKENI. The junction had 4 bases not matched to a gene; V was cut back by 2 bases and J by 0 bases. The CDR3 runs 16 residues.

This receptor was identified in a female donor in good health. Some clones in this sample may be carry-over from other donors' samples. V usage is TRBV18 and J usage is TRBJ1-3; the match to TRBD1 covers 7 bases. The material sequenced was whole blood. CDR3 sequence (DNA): TGTGCCAGCTCACCAAACGGACAGGCCTCTGGAAACACCATATATTTT. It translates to CASSPNGQASGNTIYF.